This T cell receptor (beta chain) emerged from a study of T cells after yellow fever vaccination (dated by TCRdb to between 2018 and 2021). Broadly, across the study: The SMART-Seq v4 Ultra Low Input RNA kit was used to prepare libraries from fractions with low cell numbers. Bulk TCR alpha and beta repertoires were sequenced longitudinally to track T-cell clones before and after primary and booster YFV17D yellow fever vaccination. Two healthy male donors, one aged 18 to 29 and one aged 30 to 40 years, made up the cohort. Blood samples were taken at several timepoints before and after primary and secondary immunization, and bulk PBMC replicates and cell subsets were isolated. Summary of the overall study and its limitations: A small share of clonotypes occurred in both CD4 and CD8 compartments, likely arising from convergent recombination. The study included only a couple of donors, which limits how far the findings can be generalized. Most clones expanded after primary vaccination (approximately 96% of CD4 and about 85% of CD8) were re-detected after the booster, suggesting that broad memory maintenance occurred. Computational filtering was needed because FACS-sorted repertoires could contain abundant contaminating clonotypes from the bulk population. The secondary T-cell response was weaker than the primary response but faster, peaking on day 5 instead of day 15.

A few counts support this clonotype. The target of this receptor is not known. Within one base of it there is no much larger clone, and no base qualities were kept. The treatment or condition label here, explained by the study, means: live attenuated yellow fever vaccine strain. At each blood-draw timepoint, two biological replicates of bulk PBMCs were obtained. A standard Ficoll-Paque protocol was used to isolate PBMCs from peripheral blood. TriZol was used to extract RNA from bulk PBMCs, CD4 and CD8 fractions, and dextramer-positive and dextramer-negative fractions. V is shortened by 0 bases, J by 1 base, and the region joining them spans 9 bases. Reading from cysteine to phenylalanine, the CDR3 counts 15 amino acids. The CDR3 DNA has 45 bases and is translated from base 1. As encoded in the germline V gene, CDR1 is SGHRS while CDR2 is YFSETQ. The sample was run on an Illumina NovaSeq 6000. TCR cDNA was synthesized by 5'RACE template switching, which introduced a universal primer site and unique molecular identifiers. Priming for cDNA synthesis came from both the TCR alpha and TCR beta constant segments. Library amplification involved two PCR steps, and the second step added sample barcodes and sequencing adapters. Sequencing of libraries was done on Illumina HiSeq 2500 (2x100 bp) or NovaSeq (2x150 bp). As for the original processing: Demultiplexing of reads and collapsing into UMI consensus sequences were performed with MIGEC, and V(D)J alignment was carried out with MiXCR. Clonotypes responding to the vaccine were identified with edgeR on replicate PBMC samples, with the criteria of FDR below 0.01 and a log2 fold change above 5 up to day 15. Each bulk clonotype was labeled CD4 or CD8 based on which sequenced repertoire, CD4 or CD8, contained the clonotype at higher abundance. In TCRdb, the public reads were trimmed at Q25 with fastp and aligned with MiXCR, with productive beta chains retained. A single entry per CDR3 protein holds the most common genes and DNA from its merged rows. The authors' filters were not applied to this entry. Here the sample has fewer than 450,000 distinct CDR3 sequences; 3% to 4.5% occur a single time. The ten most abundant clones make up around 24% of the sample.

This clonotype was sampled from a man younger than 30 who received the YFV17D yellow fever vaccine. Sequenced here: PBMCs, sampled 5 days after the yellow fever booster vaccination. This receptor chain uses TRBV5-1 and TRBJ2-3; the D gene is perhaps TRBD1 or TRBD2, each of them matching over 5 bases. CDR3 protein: CASSLDGAGTDTQYF. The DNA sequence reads TGCGCCAGCAGCTTGGACGGGGCGGGCACAGATACGCAGTATTTT.